This T cell receptor (beta chain) emerged from a study of CD4 T cells in relation to SARS-CoV-2 and coronaviruses. Turning to the study itself: Crossreactive spike epitopes shared across donors were mapped to their HLA restriction. Study-wide findings and caveats: SARS-CoV-2-driven expansion was significantly weaker in crossreactive than monoreactive clones.

Before the COVID-19 pandemic, during about 2011-2019, CD4+ T cells were taken from unexposed donors. Naive and memory CD4+ T cells came from enriched cryopreserved PBMCs. A word on this clone: Its cognate antigen is unknown.

Deep TCR-beta sequencing used DNA from uncultured naive and memory CD4+ T cells. The data were produced by immunoSEQ multiplex PCR, yet TCRdb's version contains in-frame clones alone and is incomplete. The table records roughly 57,000 clones, about nine tenths of them present only once. V was trimmed by 5 bases and J by 7 bases, leaving 10 bases between them. The CDR3 length is 12 residues. Looked up from germline, CDR1 is SGHTA and CDR2 is FQGNSA. J is TRBJ2-3 and V is TRBV7-2; the D is unclear. This receptor was identified in a human donor in good health. Sample: memory CD4+ T cells from PBMCs. In DNA, the CDR3 is TGTGCCAGCAGCATCCAGGTCCATACGCAGTATTTT. Translating gives CASSIQVHTQYF.